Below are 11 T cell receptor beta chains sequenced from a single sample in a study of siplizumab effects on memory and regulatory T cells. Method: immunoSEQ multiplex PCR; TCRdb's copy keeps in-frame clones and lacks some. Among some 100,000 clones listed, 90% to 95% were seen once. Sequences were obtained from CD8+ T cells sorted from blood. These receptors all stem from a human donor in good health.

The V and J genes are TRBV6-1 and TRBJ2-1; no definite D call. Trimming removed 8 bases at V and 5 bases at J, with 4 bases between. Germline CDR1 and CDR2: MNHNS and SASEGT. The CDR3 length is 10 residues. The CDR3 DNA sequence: TGTGCCAGCGAGGACAATGAGCAGTTCTTC. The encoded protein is CASEDNEQFF.

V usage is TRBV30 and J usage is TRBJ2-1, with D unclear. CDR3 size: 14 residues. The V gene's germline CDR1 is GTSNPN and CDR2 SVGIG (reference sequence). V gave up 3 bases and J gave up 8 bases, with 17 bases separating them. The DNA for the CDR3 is TGTGCCTGGAGGCCTAATAGGGAATGGGATGAGCAGTTCTTC. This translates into CAWRPNREWDEQFF.

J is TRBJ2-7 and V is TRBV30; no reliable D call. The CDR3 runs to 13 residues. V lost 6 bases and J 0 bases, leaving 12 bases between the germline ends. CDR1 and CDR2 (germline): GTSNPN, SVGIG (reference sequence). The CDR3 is CACGPQSSYEQYF. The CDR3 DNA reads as TGTGCCTGCGGCCCTCAGAGCTCCTACGAGCAGTACTTC.

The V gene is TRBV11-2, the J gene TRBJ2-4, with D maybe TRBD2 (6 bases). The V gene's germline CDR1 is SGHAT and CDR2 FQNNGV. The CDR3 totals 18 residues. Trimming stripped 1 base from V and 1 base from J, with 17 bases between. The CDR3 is CASSLVEGKAQAKNIQYF. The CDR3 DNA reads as TGTGCCAGCAGCTTAGTGGAGGGCAAGGCGCAGGCCAAAAACATTCAGTACTTC.

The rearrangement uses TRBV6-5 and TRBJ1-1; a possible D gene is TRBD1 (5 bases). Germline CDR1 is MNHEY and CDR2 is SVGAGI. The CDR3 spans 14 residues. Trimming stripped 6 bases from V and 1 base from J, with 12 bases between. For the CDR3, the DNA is TGTGCCAGCAGACCGGGAGGGGCGAACACTGAAGCTTTCTTT. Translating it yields CASRPGGANTEAFF.

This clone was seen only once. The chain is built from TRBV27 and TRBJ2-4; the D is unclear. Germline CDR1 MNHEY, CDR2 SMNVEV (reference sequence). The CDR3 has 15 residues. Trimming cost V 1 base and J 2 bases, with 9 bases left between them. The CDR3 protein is CASSLFGDTKNIQYF. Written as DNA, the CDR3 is TGTGCCAGCAGTTTATTCGGTGACACCAAAAACATTCAGTACTTC.

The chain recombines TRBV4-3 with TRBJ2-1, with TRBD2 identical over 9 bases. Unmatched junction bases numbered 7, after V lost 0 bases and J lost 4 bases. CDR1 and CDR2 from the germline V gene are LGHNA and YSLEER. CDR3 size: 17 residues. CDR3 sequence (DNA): TGCGCCAGCAGCCAAGATATTTTCAGCGGGAGGTACAATGAGCAGTTCTTC. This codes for CASSQDIFSGRYNEQFF.

CDR3 region: CASSLEEGYEQYF. For the CDR3, the DNA is TGTGCCAGCAGCTTGGAAGAGGGGTACGAGCAGTACTTC. This rearrangement joins TRBV5-5 to TRBJ2-7; perhaps D is TRBD1 or TRBD2 (5 bases each). The germline CDR1 and CDR2 sequences are SGHKS and YYEKEE (reference sequence). The CDR3 spans 13 residues. Between the trimmed V and J ends, which lost 0 bases and 4 bases, there was a span of 8 bases. The variable domain in full, completed from reference TRBV5-5 and TRBJ2-7, reads DAGVTQSPTHLIKTRGQQVTLRCSPISGHKSVSWYQQVLGQGPQFIFQYYEKEERGRGNFPDRFSARQFPNYSSELNVNALLLGDSALYLCASSLEEGYEQYFGPGTRLTVT.

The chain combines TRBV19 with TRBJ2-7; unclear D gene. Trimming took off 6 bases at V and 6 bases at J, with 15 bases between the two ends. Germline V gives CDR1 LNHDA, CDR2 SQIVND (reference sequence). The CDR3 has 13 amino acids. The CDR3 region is CASSVNFRVEQYF. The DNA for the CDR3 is TGTGCCAGTAGCGTTAACTTCCGGGTCGAGCAGTACTTC.

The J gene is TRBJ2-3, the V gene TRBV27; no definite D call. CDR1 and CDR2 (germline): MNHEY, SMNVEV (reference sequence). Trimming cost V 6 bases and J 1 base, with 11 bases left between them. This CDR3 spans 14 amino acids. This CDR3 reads CASRGRGGTDTQYF. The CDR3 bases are TGTGCCAGCAGGGGCCGTGGGGGCACAGATACGCAGTATTTT.

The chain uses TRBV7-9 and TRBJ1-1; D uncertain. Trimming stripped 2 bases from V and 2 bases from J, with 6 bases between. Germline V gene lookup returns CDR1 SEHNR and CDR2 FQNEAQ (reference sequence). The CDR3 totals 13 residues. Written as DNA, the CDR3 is TGTGCCAGCAGCTTAAGGATTAACACTGAAGCTTTCTTT. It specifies CASSLRINTEAFF. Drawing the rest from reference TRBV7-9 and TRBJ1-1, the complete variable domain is DTGVSQNPRHKITKRGQNVTFRCDPISEHNRLYWYRQTLGQGPEFLTYFQNEAQLEKSRLLSDRFSAERPKGSFSTLEIQRTEQGDSAMYLCASSLRINTEAFFGQGTRLTVV.